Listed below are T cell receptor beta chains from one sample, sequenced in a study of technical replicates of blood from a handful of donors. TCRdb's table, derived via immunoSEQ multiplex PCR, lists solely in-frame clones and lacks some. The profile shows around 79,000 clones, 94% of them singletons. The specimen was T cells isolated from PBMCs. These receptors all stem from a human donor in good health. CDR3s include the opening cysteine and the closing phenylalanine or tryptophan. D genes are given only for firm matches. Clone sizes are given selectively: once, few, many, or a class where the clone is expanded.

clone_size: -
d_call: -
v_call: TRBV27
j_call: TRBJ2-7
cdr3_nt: TGTGCCAGCAGTCAAGGGGCCTACGAGCAGTACTTC
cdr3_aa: CASSQGAYEQYF

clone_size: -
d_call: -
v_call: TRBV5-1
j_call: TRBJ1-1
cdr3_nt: TGCGCCAGCAGCTTGGAAGGGGGGGACACTGAAGCTTTCTTT
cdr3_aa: CASSLEGGDTEAFF

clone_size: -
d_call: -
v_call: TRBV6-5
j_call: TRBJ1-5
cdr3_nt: TGTGCCAGCAGTTACGCTTCTATGGAGCCCCAGCATTTT
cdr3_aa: CASSYASMEPQHF

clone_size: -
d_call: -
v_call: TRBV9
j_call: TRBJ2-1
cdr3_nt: TGTGCCAGCAGCCAAGGGACTTCCTACAATGAGCAGTTCTTC
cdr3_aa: CASSQGTSYNEQFF

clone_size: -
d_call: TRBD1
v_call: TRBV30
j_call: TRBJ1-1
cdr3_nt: TGTGCCTGGAGTGTCGGCAGGGGGCTGAACACTGAAGCTTTCTTT
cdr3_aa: CAWSVGRGLNTEAFF

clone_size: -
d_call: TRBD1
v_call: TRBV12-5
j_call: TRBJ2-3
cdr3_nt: TGTGCTAGTGGTTTAGGACAGGGCCGAGATATTGAAGATACGCAGTATTTT
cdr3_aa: CASGLGQGRDIEDTQYF

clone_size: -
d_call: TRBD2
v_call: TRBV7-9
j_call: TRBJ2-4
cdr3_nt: TGTGCCAGCAGCTTAGTCGCGGGAGGGCTAGCCAAAAACATTCAGTACTTC
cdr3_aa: CASSLVAGGLAKNIQYF

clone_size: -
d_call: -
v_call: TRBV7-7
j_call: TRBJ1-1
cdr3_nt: TGTGCTAGCAGCTTGACCCAGGGTACTGAAGCTTTCTTT
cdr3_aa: CASSLTQGTEAFF

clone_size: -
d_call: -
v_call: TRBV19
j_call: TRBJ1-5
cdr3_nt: TGTGCCAGTAGTATTTTGCCCATGACTCTTGCGGATCAGCCCCAGCATTTT
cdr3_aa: CASSILPMTLADQPQHF

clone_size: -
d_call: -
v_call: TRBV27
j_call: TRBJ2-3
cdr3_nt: TGTGCCAGCAGAGTACACACAGATACGCAGTATTTT
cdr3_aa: CASRVHTDTQYF

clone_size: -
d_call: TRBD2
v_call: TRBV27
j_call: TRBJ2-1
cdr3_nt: TGTGCCAGCAGCTCTGGGGGGGGTTTCAATGAGCAGTTCTTC
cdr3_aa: CASSSGGGFNEQFF

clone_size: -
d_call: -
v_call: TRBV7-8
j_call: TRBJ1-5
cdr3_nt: TGTGCCAGCAGGGCGAGGGGCAATCAGCCCCAGCATTTT
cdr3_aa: CASRARGNQPQHF

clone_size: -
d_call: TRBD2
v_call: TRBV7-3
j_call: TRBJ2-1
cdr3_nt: TGTGCCAGCACCCCGGCGGGGGAAGGTGTGCAGTTCTTC
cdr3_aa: CASTPAGEGVQFF

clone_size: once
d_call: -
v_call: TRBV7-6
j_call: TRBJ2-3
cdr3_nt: TGTGCCAGCAGCACTTATGGGGTGGAGGAAGATACGCAGTATTTT
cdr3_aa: CASSTYGVEEDTQYF

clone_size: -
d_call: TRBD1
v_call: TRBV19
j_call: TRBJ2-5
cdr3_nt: TGTGCCAGTAGTGTGAGGGGGCAGGTGGAGACCCAGTACTTC
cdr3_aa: CASSVRGQVETQYF

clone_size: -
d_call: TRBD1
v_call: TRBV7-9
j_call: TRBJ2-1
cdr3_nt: TGTGCCAGCAGCTTCGCTCGGGGGACAGGGTACAATGAGCAGTTCTTC
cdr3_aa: CASSFARGTGYNEQFF

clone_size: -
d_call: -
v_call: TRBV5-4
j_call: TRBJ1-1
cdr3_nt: TGTGCCAGCAGCTTTACGGGGGGCGGAGGAGCTTTCTTT
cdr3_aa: CASSFTGGGGAFF

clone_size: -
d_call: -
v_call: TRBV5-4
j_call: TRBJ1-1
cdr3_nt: TGTGCCAGCAGCTTCTCAGTGAACACTGAAGCTTTCTTT
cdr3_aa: CASSFSVNTEAFF

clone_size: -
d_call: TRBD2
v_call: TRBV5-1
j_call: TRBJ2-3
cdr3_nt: TGCGCCAGCAGCTTGGACGGGGGGGCTAGCACAGATACGCAGTATTTT
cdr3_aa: CASSLDGGASTDTQYF

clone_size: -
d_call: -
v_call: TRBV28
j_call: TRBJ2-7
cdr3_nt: TGTGCCAGCAGTTTACCCTCGGTAGAGCAGTACTTC
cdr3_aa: CASSLPSVEQYF

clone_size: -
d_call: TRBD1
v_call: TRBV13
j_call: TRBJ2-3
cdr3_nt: TGTGCCAGCAGCCACGGGACAGACCGGGCCCCAACGCAGTATTTT
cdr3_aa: CASSHGTDRAPTQYF

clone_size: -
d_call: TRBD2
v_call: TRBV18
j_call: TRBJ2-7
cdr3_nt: TGTGCCAGCTCACCAGCCCTAGCGGGATCAATAAAAGGGGCCTACGAGCAGTACTTC
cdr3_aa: CASSPALAGSIKGAYEQYF

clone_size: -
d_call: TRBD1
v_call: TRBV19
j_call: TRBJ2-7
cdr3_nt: TGTGCCAGTAGTCTCGGACAGGGGGCAATCGAGCAGTACTTC
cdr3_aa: CASSLGQGAIEQYF

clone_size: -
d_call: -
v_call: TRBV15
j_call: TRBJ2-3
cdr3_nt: TGTGCCACCAGCAGAGACCCAGGGGTAGATACGCAGTATTTT
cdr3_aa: CATSRDPGVDTQYF

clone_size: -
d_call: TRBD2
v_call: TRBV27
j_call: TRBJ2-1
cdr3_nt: TGTGCCAGCAGTGCCGTGTTGGCTAGCGGGAGTAATGAGCAGTTCTTC
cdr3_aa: CASSAVLASGSNEQFF

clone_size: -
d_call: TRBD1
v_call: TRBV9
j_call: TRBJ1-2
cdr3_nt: TGTGCCAGCAGCGTATACTCGGGACAGGGATTCGACTACACCTTC
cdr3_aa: CASSVYSGQGFDYTF

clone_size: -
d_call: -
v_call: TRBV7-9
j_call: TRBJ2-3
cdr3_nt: TGTGCCAGCAGCTTAGTGTCAGGGGGCACAGATACGCAGTATTTT
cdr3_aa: CASSLVSGGTDTQYF

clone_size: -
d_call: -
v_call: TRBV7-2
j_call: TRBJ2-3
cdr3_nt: TGTGCCAGCAGCTTAAGCCAACCTACTAGCACAGATACGCAGTATTTT
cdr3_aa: CASSLSQPTSTDTQYF

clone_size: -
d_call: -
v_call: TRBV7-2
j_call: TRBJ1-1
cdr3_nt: TGTGCCAGCAGCTTAGGAGTTCACGGTTCTGAAGCTTTCTTT
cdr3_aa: CASSLGVHGSEAFF

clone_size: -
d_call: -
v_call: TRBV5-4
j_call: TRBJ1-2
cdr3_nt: TGTGCCAGCAGCTCGTTTAAGATAGCTAACTATGGCTACACCTTC
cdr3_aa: CASSSFKIANYGYTF

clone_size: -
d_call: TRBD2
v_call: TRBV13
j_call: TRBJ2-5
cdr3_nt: TGTGCCAGCAGCTCCAGACTAGCGGGAGTTGGGGAGACCCAGTACTTC
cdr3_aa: CASSSRLAGVGETQYF

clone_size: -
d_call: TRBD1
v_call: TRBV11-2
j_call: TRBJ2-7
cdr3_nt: TGTGCCAGCAGCTTAGGCACGGCAGGGGGCGAGCAGTACTTC
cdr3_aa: CASSLGTAGGEQYF

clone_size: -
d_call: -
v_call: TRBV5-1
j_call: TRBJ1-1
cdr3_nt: TGCGCCAGCAGCTTGGAAGGGACACTAAACACTGAAGCTTTCTTT
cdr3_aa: CASSLEGTLNTEAFF

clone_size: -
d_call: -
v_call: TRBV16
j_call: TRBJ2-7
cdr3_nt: TGTGCCAGCAGCCAATCCCAGTTATCCGCCTACGAGCAGTACTTC
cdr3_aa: CASSQSQLSAYEQYF

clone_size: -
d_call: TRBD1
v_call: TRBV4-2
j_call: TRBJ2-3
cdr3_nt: TGTGCCAGCAGGACAGGGGGGACGGTCGATACGCAGTATTTT
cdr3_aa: CASRTGGTVDTQYF

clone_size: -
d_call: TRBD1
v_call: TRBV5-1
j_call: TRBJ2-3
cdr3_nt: TGCGCCAGCAAGGGCCGTCCGGGACAGGGTTCAGATACGCAGTATTTT
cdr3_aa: CASKGRPGQGSDTQYF

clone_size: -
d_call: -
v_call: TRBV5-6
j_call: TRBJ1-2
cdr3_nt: TGTGCCAGCAGCTTGGGGGGGCCGGGAGGCTACACCTTC
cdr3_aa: CASSLGGPGGYTF

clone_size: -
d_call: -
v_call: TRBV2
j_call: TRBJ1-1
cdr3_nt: TGTGCCAGCAGCAACAGGGCTGAAGCTTTCTTT
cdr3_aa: CASSNRAEAFF

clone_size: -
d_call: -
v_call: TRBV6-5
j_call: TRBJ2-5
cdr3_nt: TGTGCCAGCAATCGTCCGGGACACCTCCAAGAGACCCAGTACTTC
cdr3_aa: CASNRPGHLQETQYF

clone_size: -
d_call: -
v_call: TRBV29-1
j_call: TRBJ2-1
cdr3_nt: TGCAGCGGGAGGAGGGCAGCATACAATGAGCAGTTCTTC
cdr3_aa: CSGRRAAYNEQFF

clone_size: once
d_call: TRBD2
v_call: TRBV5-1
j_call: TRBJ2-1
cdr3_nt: TGCGCCAGCAGCGGTCAGGGACTAGCGGTTAATGAGCAGTTCTTC
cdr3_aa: CASSGQGLAVNEQFF

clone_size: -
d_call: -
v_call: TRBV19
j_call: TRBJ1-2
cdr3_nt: TGTGCCAGTAGTATAGATGTAGCTAACTATGGCTACACCTTC
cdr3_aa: CASSIDVANYGYTF

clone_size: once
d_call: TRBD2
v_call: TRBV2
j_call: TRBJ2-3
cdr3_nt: TGTGCCAGCAGAGCCAGCGGGAGAACAGATACGCAGTATTTT
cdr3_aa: CASRASGRTDTQYF

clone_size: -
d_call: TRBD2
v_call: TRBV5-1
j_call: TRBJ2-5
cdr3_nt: TGCGCCAGCATCCCTAGCGGGAGGTCACAAGAGACCCAGTACTTC
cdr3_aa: CASIPSGRSQETQYF

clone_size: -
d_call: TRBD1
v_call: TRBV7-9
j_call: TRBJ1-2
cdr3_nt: TGTGCCAGCAGCTTAGCGGGGGACAGTCACTACACCTTC
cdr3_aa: CASSLAGDSHYTF

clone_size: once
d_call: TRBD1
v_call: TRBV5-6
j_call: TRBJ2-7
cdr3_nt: TGTGCCAGCAACCGGGACAGGGTCTACGAGCAGTACTTC
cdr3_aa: CASNRDRVYEQYF

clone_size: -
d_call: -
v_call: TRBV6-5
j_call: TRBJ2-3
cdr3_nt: TGTGCCAGCAGGGCATACACAGATACGCAGTATTTT
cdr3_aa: CASRAYTDTQYF